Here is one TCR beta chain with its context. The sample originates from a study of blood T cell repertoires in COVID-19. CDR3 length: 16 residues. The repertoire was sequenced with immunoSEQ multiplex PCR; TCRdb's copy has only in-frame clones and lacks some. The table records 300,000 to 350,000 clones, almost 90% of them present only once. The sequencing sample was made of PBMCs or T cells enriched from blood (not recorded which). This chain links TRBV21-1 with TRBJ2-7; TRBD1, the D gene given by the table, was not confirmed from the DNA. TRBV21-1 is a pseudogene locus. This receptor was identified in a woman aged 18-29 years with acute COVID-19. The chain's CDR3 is CASSTLRDRGSYEQYF. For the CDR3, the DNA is TGTGCCAGCAGCACGCTGCGGGACAGGGGTTCCTACGAGCAGTACTTC.